The 18 T cell receptor beta chains presented below share a single source sample, sequenced in a study of beta chain features in type 1 diabetes. Sequencing targeted expressed TCRB transcripts, as all isolated RNA had been reverse transcribed. Profiling relied on immunoSEQ multiplex PCR, and the TCRdb table lists in-frame clones only, not all of them. The top ten clones hold about 0.097% of a sample with hundreds of thousands of clones, 15% of them seen once. Material: naive CD4+ T cells from blood. The source is a man aged 18 to 30 in good health.

This clone was observed a few times. The rearrangement links TRBV5-1 to TRBJ2-5, with 7 bases matching TRBD2. Per the germline V gene, CDR1 is SGHRS and CDR2 is YFSETQ. Trimming took 4 bases from V and 1 from J; bases not matched to a gene: 7. The CDR3 totals 15 residues. This chain's CDR3 is CASSPGGPIQETQYF. In DNA form, the CDR3 reads TGCGCCAGCAGCCCGGGGGGACCCATCCAAGAGACCCAGTACTTC.

This clone has more than one count but fewer than ten. V gene TRBV5-8 combines with J gene TRBJ1-1, with D uncertain. V was shortened by 0 bases and J by 9 bases, with 9 bases between the two germline ends. Germline CDR1 and CDR2: SGHTS and YDEGEE. The CDR3 contains 12 residues. The chain's CDR3 is CASSLGLIQAFF. The CDR3 DNA reads as TGTGCCAGCAGCTTGGGGCTGATTCAAGCTTTCTTT.

This clone was counted between two and nine times. The chain has TRBV6-5 and TRBJ1-6; D remains unclear. CDR3 length: 16 amino acids. V lost 0 bases and J lost 5, with 11 bases in between. Germline assignment: CDR1 MNHEY and CDR2 SVGAGI. CDR3 DNA sequence: TGTGCCAGCAGTTACTCGGCCGCTGCGCATAATTCACCCCTCCACTTT. This gives the protein CASSYSAAAHNSPLHF.

This clone was seen a handful of times. The CDR3 loop reads CASTLSGSAYEQYF. The CDR3 bases are TGTGCCAGCACCCTTAGCGGCTCTGCCTACGAGCAGTACTTC. This chain uses TRBV7-2 with TRBJ2-7, with D possibly TRBD2 on 6 matching bases. The CDR3 is 14 residues long. Germline CDR1 SGHTA, CDR2 FQGNSA. The V end lost 7 bases, the J end lost 2 bases, and 15 bases lay between the germline ends.

The J gene is TRBJ1-4, the V gene TRBV9; tentative D call: TRBD1 (5 bases). V was pared by 4 bases and J by 8 bases, with 18 bases between. From germline, CDR1 is SGDLS and CDR2 YYNGEE. This CDR3 comprises 15 residues. CDR3: CASSTIQGWGEKLFF. CDR3 DNA: TGTGCCAGCAGCACGATCCAGGGATGGGGGGAAAAACTGTTTTTT.

This clone was seen a handful of times. The chain is built from TRBV11-3 and TRBJ2-1, with D possibly being TRBD1 (6 bases). The CDR3 runs to 13 residues. Deletions cut 5 bases from V and 9 bases from J, with 14 bases between. Germline CDR1 reads SGHNT; CDR2 reads YENEEA. The CDR3 protein is CASSPRATGEQFF. As DNA, the CDR3 is TGTGCCAGCAGCCCGAGGGCGACAGGTGAGCAGTTCTTC.

This clone came up a few times. The V and J genes are TRBV4-1 and TRBJ2-5; possibly TRBD1 for D (5 bases). Germline CDR1 reads MGHRA; CDR2 reads YSYEKL. V dropped 2 bases and J dropped 5 bases, with 15 bases sitting between them. The CDR3 has 15 amino acids. CDR3 protein: CASSQRSIPGETQYF. The CDR3 bases are TGCGCCAGCAGCCAACGCTCTATTCCAGGGGAGACCCAGTACTTC.

J is TRBJ2-2 and V is TRBV18, with 7 bases lining up with TRBD1. The CDR3 consists of 15 residues. Losses at the gene ends were 3 bases for V and 0 bases for J; bases not matched to a gene: 1. Germline V CDR1 and CDR2: KGHSH, LQKENI. As DNA, the CDR3 is TGTGCCAGCTCACCGACAGGGACGAACACCGGGGAGCTGTTTTTT. Protein: CASSPTGTNTGELFF.

CDR3 loop: CASSRGGTGAQTNTEAFF. In nucleotides, the CDR3 is TGTGCCAGCAGTAGGGGCGGGACAGGGGCGCAGACGAACACTGAAGCTTTCTTT. V and J are TRBV5-4 and TRBJ1-1; 10 nucleotides line up with TRBD1. Germline values: CDR1 SGHNT, CDR2 YYREEE (reference sequence). This CDR3 contains 18 residues. V lost 5 bases and J lost 1; bases outside the gene matches: 14.

This clone appeared a few times. The chain carries TRBV6-5 and TRBJ2-3, with 9 positions matching TRBD1. Germline lookup yields CDR1 MNHEY and CDR2 SVGAGI. This CDR3 contains 15 residues. V was clipped by 6 bases and J by 3 bases; unmatched bases: 7. This CDR3 is CASRPGTGRTDTQYF. For the CDR3, the DNA is TGTGCCAGCAGACCGGGGACAGGGAGAACAGATACGCAGTATTTT.

The table lists this clone with a few counts. The chain uses TRBV19 and TRBJ1-5; 8 bases map to TRBD1. From germline, CDR1 is LNHDA and CDR2 SQIVND (reference sequence). This CDR3 spans 16 amino acids. The trim removed 4 bases at V and 5 bases at J, leaving 10 bases unmatched. This chain's CDR3 is CASSTYRGKGDQPQHF. As DNA, the CDR3 is TGTGCCAGTAGTACCTACAGGGGGAAAGGAGATCAGCCCCAGCATTTT. Full variable domain (outside the CDR3, taken from reference TRBV19 and TRBJ1-5): DGGITQSPKYLFRKEGQNVTLSCEQNLNHDAMYWYRQDPGQGLRLIYYSQIVNDFQKGDIAEGYSVSREKKESFPLTVTSAQKNPTAFYLCASSTYRGKGDQPQHFGDGTRLSIL.

This clone was seen more than once but under ten times. The rearrangement links TRBV7-3 to TRBJ1-1, with TRBD1 matching over 7 bases. J lost 0 bases, V lost 6 bases, and 4 bases had no gene match. The CDR3 sequence is 14 residues long. The germline V gene encodes CDR1 SGHTA and CDR2 FQGTGA. As DNA, the CDR3 is TGTGCCAGCAGTTCACAGGGGATGAACACTGAAGCTTTCTTT. Its translation: CASSSQGMNTEAFF.

The V gene is TRBV2, the J gene TRBJ1-6; no firm D call. Germline values: CDR1 SNHLY, CDR2 FYNNEI. Trimming pared 2 bases from V and 19 bases from J, leaving 12 bases between. The CDR3 contains 11 residues. This chain's CDR3 is CASSEMGPAHF. The CDR3 DNA follows: TGTGCCAGCAGTGAAATGGGCCCGGCTCACTTT.

The gene calls are TRBV6-1 and TRBJ1-1; D gene unclear. V lost 2 bases and J 1 base, leaving 14 bases between the germline ends. The CDR3 extends over 16 amino acids. Germline V gene sequence: CDR1 MNHNS, CDR2 SASEGT. DNA for the CDR3: TGTGCCAGCAGTGAACGTGTGGTCAGGCGGAACACTGAAGCTTTCTTT. Translated, it gives CASSERVVRRNTEAFF.

This clone showed up just a few times. CDR3 protein: CASSYSNRGQSPLHF. In nucleotides, the CDR3 is TGTGCCAGCAGTTACTCGAACAGGGGGCAATCACCCCTCCACTTT. V gene TRBV6-5 combines with J gene TRBJ1-6; 9 positions match TRBD1. Trimming cost V 0 bases and J 10 bases; bases outside gene matches: 4. Germline CDR1 is MNHEY and CDR2 is SVGAGI. The CDR3 sequence is 15 residues long.

Concerning this clone: The same CDR3 arises from other DNA sequences in this sample as well. The chain has TRBV5-1 and TRBJ2-7; D is undetermined. The CDR3 is made up of 11 amino acids. V was clipped by 0 bases and J by 7 bases, with 5 bases between them. Germline V gene data show CDR1 as SGHRS and CDR2 as YFSETQ. The CDR3 loop is CASSLGLEQYF. The CDR3 nucleotides are TGCGCCAGCAGCTTGGGCTTGGAGCAGTACTTC. The full variable domain, rest sourced from reference TRBV5-1 and TRBJ2-7, is KAGVTQTPRYLIKTRGQQVTLSCSPISGHRSVSWYQQTPGQGLQFLFEYFSETQRNKGNFPGRFSGRQFSNSRSEMNVSTLELGDSALYLCASSLGLEQYFGPGTRLTVT.

V usage is TRBV15 and J usage is TRBJ1-1, with D unclear. The germline gives CDR1 LNHNV, CDR2 YYDKDF (reference sequence). V dropped 0 bases and J dropped 0 bases, with 14 bases sitting between them. CDR3 length: 17 amino acids. The CDR3 spells CATSRDRSLEMNTEAFF. The DNA of the CDR3 is TGTGCCACCAGCAGAGACCGCTCCCTGGAGATGAACACTGAAGCTTTCTTT.

Many counts were recorded for this clone. A read error may produce the germline difference seen at one junction end. The chain employs TRBV13 and TRBJ2-4; D possibly matches TRBD1 or TRBD2 (5 bases each). The CDR3 is made up of 16 amino acids. CDR1 and CDR2 from the germline V gene are PRHDT and FYEKMQ (reference sequence). CDR3 amino acids: CASSVGTLGAKNIQYF. The CDR3 DNA reads TGTGCCAGCAGCGTAGGGACCCTGGGGGCCAAAAACATTCAGTACTTC.